The clone carrying this TCR beta chain showed up just a few times. The data derive from a study of blood T cell repertoires in COVID-19. Source study methods: Reference gene primer amplification gave estimated nucleated cell counts. Here immunoSEQ multiplex PCR was the method, and the copy in TCRdb shows in-frame clones only, minus some. That table supplies the V and J calls and clone size; D and trimming were determined from the DNA. The table records more than 200,000 clones, about 88% of them present only once. Seattle's enrolled individuals joined amid active infection and were then monitored longitudinally. The J segment lost 3 bases and the V segment lost 1 base, leaving 6 bases of the junction unmatched. There are 15 residues in the CDR3. Germline values: CDR1 LGHNA, CDR2 YSLEER.

The sample taken for sequencing was peripheral blood. This receptor was taken from a woman aged 50 to 60 with COVID-19, enrolled during active disease. J is TRBJ2-7 and V is TRBV4-3, with TRBD1 identical over 7 bases. The CDR3 DNA is TGCGCCAGCAGCCAAGGACAGGGTCCGGGCTACGAGCAGTACTTC. Its translation: CASSQGQGPGYEQYF.